A single sample is the source of the 15 T cell receptor beta chains below, sequenced in a study of human T cells and chemical hapten exposure. TCRdb re-called the RACE reads with MiXCR, one entry per CDR3 protein. The table includes under 200,000 distinct CDR3 sequences, about 14% detected once. Noted time point: patch test 1, 2 weeks after DPC sensitization. Treatment noted: therapeutic diphenylcyclopropenone sensitization with weekly scalp DPC. The sample consisted of whole blood, taken in connection with sensitization to the hapten diphenylcyclopropenone (DPC). The receptors originated from a woman between 25 and 40 years old with alopecia areata. Some clones in this sample may be carry-over from other donors' samples.

This clonotype was counted only a few times. The chain joins TRBV7-6 to TRBJ2-1; D gene unclear. Germline lookup yields CDR1 SGHVS and CDR2 FNYEAQ. V was pared by 0 bases and J by 3 bases, with 6 bases between. The CDR3 covers 14 residues. CDR3 DNA sequence: TGTGCCAGCAGCTTAGCGGAGAACTACAATGAGCAGTTCTTC. It encodes CASSLAENYNEQFF.

This clonotype was seen a few times. The chain has TRBV27 and TRBJ2-7; possibly TRBD2 for D (6 bases). Between the trimmed V and J ends, which lost 2 bases and 2 bases, there was a span of 16 bases. This CDR3 spans 16 amino acids. Germline lookup yields CDR1 MNHEY and CDR2 SMNVEV (reference sequence). CDR3 loop: CASSLKPGERTYEQYF. The CDR3 coding sequence is TGTGCCAGCAGTTTAAAACCGGGGGAAAGGACCTACGAGCAGTACTTC.

The rearrangement links TRBV7-6 to TRBJ1-1; 9 bases match TRBD1. Losses at the gene ends were 6 bases for V and 8 bases for J; bases not matched to a gene: 7. This CDR3 is built from 13 residues. Germline V lookup: CDR1 SGHVS, CDR2 FNYEAQ. The CDR3 nucleotides are TGTGCCAGCAGTTGGGGGACAGGGAGCGAAGCTTTCTTT. Its translation: CASSWGTGSEAFF.

This clonotype was counted a few times. J is TRBJ2-7 and V is TRBV20-1, with 15 bases matching TRBD2. After removal of 6 bases from V and 1 base from J, the junction contained 4 bases not matched to a gene. Per the germline V gene, CDR1 is DFQATT and CDR2 is SNEGSKA (reference sequence). The CDR3 consists of 15 residues. CDR3 sequence: CSARGTSGRSYEQYF. The CDR3 DNA reads as TGCAGTGCACGGGGGACTAGCGGGAGGTCCTACGAGCAGTACTTC.

This clonotype has only a few counts. The chain is built from TRBV24-1 and TRBJ1-2; D is unclear. CDR3 length: 12 residues. The germline V and J ends were trimmed by 6 bases and 8 bases, with 12 bases remaining between them. Germline CDR1 and CDR2: KGHDR and SFDVKD. This CDR3 reads CATSNGRFGYTF. The CDR3 DNA sequence: TGTGCCACCAGTAATGGAAGGTTCGGCTACACCTTC.

Only a few counts were recorded for this clonotype. CDR3 region: CASSQERRKYSGANVLTF. The CDR3 DNA is TGTGCCAGCAGCCAAGAAAGGCGGAAATATTCTGGGGCCAACGTCCTGACTTTC. This sequence joins TRBV4-2 and TRBJ2-6; D is unclear. Trimming shortened V by 0 bases and J by 1 base, and 13 bases separated the two germline ends. The CDR3 has 18 amino acids. From germline, CDR1 is LGHNA and CDR2 YNFKEQ.

The chain links TRBV20-1 to TRBJ2-1; possibly TRBD2 for D (6 bases). From germline, CDR1 is DFQATT and CDR2 SNEGSKA (reference sequence). The CDR3 totals 14 residues. Trimming pared 4 bases from V and 4 bases from J, leaving 14 bases between. Written as DNA, the CDR3 is TGCAGTGCTAAGCGAGTTGGAGGGTACAATGAGCAGTTCTTC. Translating gives CSAKRVGGYNEQFF.

This clonotype was seen a few times. The rearrangement joins TRBV20-1 to TRBJ2-1; D is undetermined. V was shortened by 2 bases and J by 9 bases, with 23 bases between the two germline ends. This CDR3 has 16 amino acids. Per germline, CDR1 DFQATT and CDR2 SNEGSKA (reference sequence). CDR3 residues: CSARPLGLSDLGEQFF. CDR3 sequence (DNA): TGCAGTGCTAGACCCTTAGGTCTCAGTGATCTCGGTGAGCAGTTCTTC.

This clonotype was observed a few times. The chain employs TRBV28 and TRBJ2-7; TRBD2 matches at 10 bases. The CDR3 has 15 residues. The V gene's germline CDR1 is MDHEN and CDR2 SYDVKM. With V trimmed by 9 bases and J by 7 bases, 15 bases remained unmatched. This CDR3 reads CASKSGGASAEEQYF. The CDR3 DNA reads TGTGCCAGTAAAAGCGGGGGGGCTTCGGCGGAGGAGCAGTACTTC.

There are many counts of this clonotype. The chain is built from TRBV30 and TRBJ1-1; D gene ambiguous. The germline V gene encodes CDR1 GTSNPN and CDR2 SVGIG (reference sequence). The CDR3 loop spans 14 amino acids. V lost 2 bases, J lost 1 base, and 11 bases lay in between. In DNA, the CDR3 is TGTGCCTGGAGTAGGGCAGGCGGGAACACTGAAGCTTTCTTT. It codes for CAWSRAGGNTEAFF.

A few counts support this clonotype. V usage is TRBV12-3 or TRBV12-4 and J usage is TRBJ2-4; D remains ambiguous. This CDR3 spans 16 amino acids. V gave up 3 bases and J gave up 2 bases, with 14 bases separating them. This CDR3 reads CASSFYRDGTKNIQYF. The CDR3 DNA reads as TGTGCCAGCAGTTTTTACCGAGATGGAACCAAAAACATTCAGTACTTC.

This rearrangement joins TRBV7-6 to TRBJ1-4; D is unresolved. The CDR3 covers 15 residues. The V gene lost 4 bases and the J gene lost 0 bases, with 9 bases spanning the gap. Germline-derived CDR1 and CDR2 are SGHVS and FNYEAQ. CDR3 sequence reads: CASSSQASTNEKLFF. The CDR3 bases are TGTGCCAGCAGCTCCCAAGCCTCAACTAATGAAAAACTGTTTTTT.

This clonotype was detected a few times. The chain carries TRBV18 and TRBJ2-3; D is possibly TRBD2 (5 bases). V was pared by 3 bases and J by 6 bases, with 10 bases between. CDR3 length: 13 residues. CDR1 and CDR2 (germline): KGHSH, LQKENI. CDR3 sequence reads: CASSPFTRDTQYF. Here the CDR3 DNA reads TGTGCCAGCTCACCTTTCACTAGGGATACGCAGTATTTT.

This clonotype appeared a few times. This chain uses TRBV29-1 with TRBJ1-1; the match to TRBD1 covers 8 bases. Germline V lookup: CDR1 SQVTM, CDR2 ANQGSEA. This CDR3 region has 13 residues. J gave up 7 bases and V 3 bases, and 7 bases lay outside the gene matches. In nucleotides, the CDR3 is TGCAGCGTTGATGGGACAGGCCGTATTGAAGCTTTCTTT. Translating it yields CSVDGTGRIEAFF.

This clonotype was found a few times. The chain has TRBV7-2 and TRBJ2-7; a weak D match, TRBD2 (6 bases). Trimming pared 5 bases from V and 1 base from J, leaving 18 bases between. The CDR3 has 16 amino acids. Germline CDR1 and CDR2: SGHTA and FQGNSA. CDR3 sequence reads: CASSTTSSGRSYEQYF. The CDR3 region has the DNA TGTGCCAGCAGCACAACCTCAAGCGGGCGATCCTACGAGCAGTACTTC.